Following are 5 T cell receptor beta chains from one sample sequenced in a study of cytomegalovirus exposure and HLA in healthy donors. Clones were read by immunoSEQ multiplex PCR, and TCRdb kept only the in-frame ones, dropping some. Found here are fewer than 120,000 clones, around nine tenths of them singletons; the top ten hold over 1.1%. Material: PBMCs. Receptor source: a woman in her twenties or thirties in good health and CMV-seropositive.

This chain uses TRBV30 with TRBJ2-2, with 9 bases matching TRBD1. V was pared by 5 bases and J by 4 bases, with 8 bases of the junction left unmatched. The CDR3 has 15 amino acids. CDR1 GTSNPN and CDR2 SVGIG come from the germline V gene (reference sequence). The CDR3 bases are TGTGCCTGGGGACAGGGGACAGGGCCCACCGGGGAGCTGTTTTTT. Translation: CAWGQGTGPTGELFF.

The chain recombines TRBV7-2 with TRBJ2-1; TRBD1 matches 7 bases. The CDR3 is 15 residues long. V trimming: 5 bases; J trimming: 7 bases; junction bases outside the gene matches: 11. Germline-derived CDR1 and CDR2 are SGHTA and FQGNSA. The CDR3 nucleotides read TGTGCCAGCAGCGGCACAGGGGTGGGCCAGAATGAGCAGTTCTTC. This codes for CASSGTGVGQNEQFF.

The chain couples TRBV4-1 to TRBJ1-3, with TRBD1 identical over 8 bases. The CDR3 is 17 residues long. From germline, CDR1 is MGHRA and CDR2 YSYEKL. After removal of 1 base from V and 2 bases from J, the junction contained 7 bases not matched to a gene. CDR3 region: CASSQGSGQEAGNTIYF. The CDR3 DNA is TGCGCCAGCAGCCAAGGATCGGGACAGGAGGCTGGAAACACCATATATTTT.

V usage is TRBV15 and J usage is TRBJ2-7; TRBD2 matches 8 bases. The germline V gene encodes CDR1 LNHNV and CDR2 YYDKDF (reference sequence). J lost 7 bases, V lost 0 bases, and 11 bases had no gene match. The CDR3 has 16 amino acids. As DNA, the CDR3 is TGTGCCACCAGCAGAGATCGGGGGGGACCTTCTAAGGAGCAGTACTTC. It is translated as CATSRDRGGPSKEQYF.

J is TRBJ1-4 and V is TRBV15, with 9 bases lining up with TRBD1. This CDR3 is built from 14 residues. Germline loops: CDR1 LNHNV, CDR2 YYDKDF (reference sequence). Trimming took 4 bases from V and 8 from J; bases not matched to a gene: 5. The CDR3 DNA follows: TGTGCCACCAGCACACAGGGGGCGAGGGAAAAACTGTTTTTT. This sequence encodes CATSTQGAREKLFF.